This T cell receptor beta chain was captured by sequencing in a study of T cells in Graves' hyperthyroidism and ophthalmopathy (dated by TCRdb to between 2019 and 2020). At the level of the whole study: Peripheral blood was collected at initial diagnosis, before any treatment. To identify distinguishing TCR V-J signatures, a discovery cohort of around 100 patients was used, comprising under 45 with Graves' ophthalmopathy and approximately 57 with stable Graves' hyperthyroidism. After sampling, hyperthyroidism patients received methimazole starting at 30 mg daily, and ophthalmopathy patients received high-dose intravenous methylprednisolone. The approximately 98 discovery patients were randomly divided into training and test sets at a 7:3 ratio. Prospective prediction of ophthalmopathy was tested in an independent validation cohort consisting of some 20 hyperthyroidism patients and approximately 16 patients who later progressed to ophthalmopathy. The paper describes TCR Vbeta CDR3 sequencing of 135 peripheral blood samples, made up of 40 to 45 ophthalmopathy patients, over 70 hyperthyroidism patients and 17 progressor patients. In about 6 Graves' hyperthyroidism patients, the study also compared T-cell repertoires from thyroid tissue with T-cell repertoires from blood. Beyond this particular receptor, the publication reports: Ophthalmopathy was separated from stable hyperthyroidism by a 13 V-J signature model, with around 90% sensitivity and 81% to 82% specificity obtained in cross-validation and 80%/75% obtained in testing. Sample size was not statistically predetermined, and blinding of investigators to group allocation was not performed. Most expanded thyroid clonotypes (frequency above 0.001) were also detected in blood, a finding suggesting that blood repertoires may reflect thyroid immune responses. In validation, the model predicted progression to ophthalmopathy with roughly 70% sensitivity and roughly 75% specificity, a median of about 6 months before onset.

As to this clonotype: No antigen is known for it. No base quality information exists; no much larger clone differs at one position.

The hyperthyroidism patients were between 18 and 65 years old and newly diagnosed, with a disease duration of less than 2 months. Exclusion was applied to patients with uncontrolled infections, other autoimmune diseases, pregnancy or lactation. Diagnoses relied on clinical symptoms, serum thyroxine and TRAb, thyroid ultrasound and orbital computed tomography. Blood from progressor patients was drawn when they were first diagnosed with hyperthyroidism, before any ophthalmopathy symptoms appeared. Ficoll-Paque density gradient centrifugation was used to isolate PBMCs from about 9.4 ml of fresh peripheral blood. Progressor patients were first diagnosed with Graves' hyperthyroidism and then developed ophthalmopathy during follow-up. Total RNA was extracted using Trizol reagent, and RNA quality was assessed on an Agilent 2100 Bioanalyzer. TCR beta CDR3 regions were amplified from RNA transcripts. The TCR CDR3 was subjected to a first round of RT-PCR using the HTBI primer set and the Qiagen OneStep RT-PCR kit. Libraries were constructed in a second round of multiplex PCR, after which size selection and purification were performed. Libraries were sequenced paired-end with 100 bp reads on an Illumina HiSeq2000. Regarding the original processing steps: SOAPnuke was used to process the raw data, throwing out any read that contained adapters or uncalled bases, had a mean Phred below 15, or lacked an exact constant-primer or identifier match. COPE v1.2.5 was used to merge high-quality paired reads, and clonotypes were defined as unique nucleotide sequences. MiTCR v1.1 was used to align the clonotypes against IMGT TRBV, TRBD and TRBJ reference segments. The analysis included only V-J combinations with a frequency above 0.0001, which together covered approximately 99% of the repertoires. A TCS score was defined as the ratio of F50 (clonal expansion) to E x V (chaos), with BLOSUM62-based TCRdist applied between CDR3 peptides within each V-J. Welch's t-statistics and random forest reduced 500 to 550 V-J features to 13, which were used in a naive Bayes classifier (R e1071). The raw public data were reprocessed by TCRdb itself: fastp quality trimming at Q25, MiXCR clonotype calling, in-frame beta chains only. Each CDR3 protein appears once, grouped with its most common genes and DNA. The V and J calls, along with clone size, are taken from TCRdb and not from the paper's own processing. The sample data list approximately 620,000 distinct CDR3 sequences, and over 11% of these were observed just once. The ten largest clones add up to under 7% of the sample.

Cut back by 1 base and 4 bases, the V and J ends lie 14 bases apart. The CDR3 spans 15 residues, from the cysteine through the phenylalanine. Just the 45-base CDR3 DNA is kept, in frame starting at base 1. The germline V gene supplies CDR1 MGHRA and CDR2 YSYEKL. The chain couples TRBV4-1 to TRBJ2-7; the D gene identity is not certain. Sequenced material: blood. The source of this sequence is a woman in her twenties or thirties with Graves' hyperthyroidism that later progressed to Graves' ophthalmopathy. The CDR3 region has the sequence CASSQGQSSTYEQYF. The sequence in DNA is TGCGCCAGCAGCCAAGGCCAGTCCTCGACTTACGAGCAGTACTTC.